These 31 T cell receptor beta chains originate from one sample sequenced in a study of human T cells and chemical hapten exposure. Individual cDNA molecules had unique molecular identifiers attached to them by the library. MiXCR, applied by TCRdb to the reads, yields one record per CDR3 protein. The profile shows around 3,100 distinct CDR3 sequences, about 47% of them singletons. Sequencing started from total RNA isolated from unfractionated whole blood. Sequencing input: whole blood. Source of these receptors: a human donor who had alopecia or was a healthy volunteer (not recorded which). Some clones in this sample may be carry-over from other donors' samples. This table probably holds off-target reads from a library built for another chain.

This clonotype appeared a few times. The gene calls are TRBV19 and TRBJ2-6; unclear D gene. The germline gives CDR1 LNHDA, CDR2 SQIVND (reference sequence). Trimming cost V 3 bases and J 3 bases, with 6 bases left between them. This CDR3 is 14 amino acids long. CDR3 bases: TGTGCCAGTAGTATGTTGGTTGGGGCCAACGTCCTGACTTTC. Its protein product is CASSMLVGANVLTF.

The chain carries TRBV5-1 and TRBJ2-1, with 7 positions matching TRBD1. Germline V CDR1 and CDR2: SGHRS, YFSETQ. This CDR3 has 16 residues. The ends lost 1 base at V and 4 bases at J; junction bases unmatched: 8. The CDR3 DNA follows: TGCGCCAGCAGCTTGACAGGGGATGGGAGTTACAATGAGCAGTTCTTC. This gives the protein CASSLTGDGSYNEQFF.

The rearrangement joins TRBV7-8 to TRBJ2-2; the D is unclear. The CDR3 length is 15 residues. Germline CDR1 is SGHVS and CDR2 is FQNEAQ. Trimming stripped 0 bases from V and 6 bases from J, with 11 bases between. CDR3 in amino acids: CASSLAIMRPGELFF. The DNA of the CDR3 is TGTGCCAGCAGCTTAGCGATAATGAGACCCGGGGAGCTGTTTTTT.

V is TRBV3-1 and J is TRBJ2-4, with 7 bases lining up with TRBD2. With V trimmed by 3 bases and J by 0 bases, 11 bases remained unmatched. This CDR3 region has 18 residues. Germline V gene lookup returns CDR1 LGHDT and CDR2 YNNKEL (reference sequence). The DNA of the CDR3 is TGTGCCAGCAGCCAGAATAGCGGGTCGAACCCAGCCAAAAACATTCAGTACTTC. Translated, it gives CASSQNSGSNPAKNIQYF.

The chain carries TRBV10-1 and TRBJ2-3; D ambiguous. This CDR3 has 13 amino acids. From germline, CDR1 is WNHNN and CDR2 SYGVQD (reference sequence). The germline V and J ends were trimmed by 6 bases and 4 bases, with 11 bases remaining between them. The CDR3 spells CASSGRAADTQYF. CDR3 DNA: TGCGCCAGCAGCGGACGGGCTGCAGATACGCAGTATTTT.

CDR3 DNA: TGCGCCAGCAGATTGCCTAGCGGGAACGTCCATGAGGCCCAGTACTTC. The encoded protein is CASRLPSGNVHEAQYF. J is TRBJ2-5 and V is TRBV5-1; TRBD2 matches at 9 bases. Germline V gene data show CDR1 as SGHRS and CDR2 as YFSETQ. Losses at the gene ends were 5 bases for V and 9 bases for J; bases not matched to a gene: 17. This CDR3 is built from 16 residues.

The chain employs TRBV12-3 or TRBV12-4 and TRBJ2-6; no clear D. The CDR3 sequence is 13 residues long. V lost 2 bases and J 2 bases, leaving 1 base between the germline ends. This CDR3 is CASSLTGANVLTF. DNA of the CDR3: TGTGCCAGCAGTTTAACTGGGGCCAACGTCCTGACTTTC.

The sample holds a few counts of this clonotype. This chain connects TRBV6-6 to TRBJ1-1; the D gene is possibly TRBD1 (6 bases). V lost 7 bases and J 4 bases, leaving 16 bases between the germline ends. Germline V CDR1 and CDR2: MNHNY, SVGAGI (reference sequence). This CDR3 comprises 14 residues. CDR3 protein: CASTRDTRATEAFF. The CDR3, as DNA: TGTGCCAGCACTCGGGACACCCGGGCCACTGAAGCTTTCTTT.

V gene TRBV7-9 combines with J gene TRBJ2-7, with D unclear. Germline V gives CDR1 SEHNR, CDR2 FQNEAQ (reference sequence). V was pared by 0 bases and J by 2 bases, with 11 bases between. The CDR3 is 15 residues long. CDR3 amino acids: CASSLARGRTYEQYF. The DNA of the CDR3 is TGTGCCAGCAGCTTAGCCCGTGGCAGAACCTACGAGCAGTACTTC.

This rearrangement joins TRBV11-3 to TRBJ2-5, with D possibly being TRBD2 (5 bases). Germline V gene data show CDR1 as SGHNT and CDR2 as YENEEA. The CDR3 contains 13 residues. Trimming took off 1 base at V and 4 bases at J, with 7 bases between the two ends. The CDR3 coding sequence is TGTGCCAGCAGCTTAGGCGGAGGAGAGACCCAGTACTTC. Encoded protein: CASSLGGGETQYF.

The rearrangement links TRBV20-1 to TRBJ2-5; perhaps D is TRBD1 or TRBD2 (6 bases each). The V end was cut by 3 bases, the J end by 3 bases, with 14 bases between. The CDR3 has 14 residues. From germline, CDR1 is DFQATT and CDR2 SNEGSKA (reference sequence). The CDR3 loop reads CSASPAEGEETQYF. In DNA, the CDR3 is TGCAGTGCTAGTCCCGCGGAGGGGGAAGAGACCCAGTACTTC.

The rearrangement links TRBV7-2 to TRBJ2-7, with D perhaps TRBD2 (6 bases). V shed 6 bases and J shed 3 bases, with 18 bases lying between them. The CDR3 loop spans 15 amino acids. Germline values: CDR1 SGHTA, CDR2 FQGNSA. The CDR3 loop reads CASRLSRPGDYEQYF. Written as DNA, the CDR3 is TGTGCCAGCAGACTATCCCGTCCGGGAGACTACGAGCAGTACTTC.

In its sample, this clonotype was seen a few times. The rearrangement joins TRBV18 to TRBJ2-7; possibly TRBD2 for D (5 bases). This CDR3 region has 12 residues. In germline, CDR1 is KGHSH, CDR2 LQKENI. Trimming cost V 8 bases and J 1 base, with 9 bases left between them. The CDR3 DNA is TGTGCCAGCGGACCGGGGTCCTACGAGCAGTACTTC. As protein: CASGPGSYEQYF.

This clonotype was detected a few times. The chain employs TRBV7-3 and TRBJ2-2; the D gene is possibly TRBD2 (6 bases). The V end was cut by 5 bases, the J end by 0 bases, with 13 bases between. The CDR3 has 16 residues. Germline V gene sequence: CDR1 SGHTA, CDR2 FQGTGA. CDR3 coding DNA: TGTGCCAGCAGCAGTTTTAGCGGATCGAACACCGGGGAGCTGTTTTTT. It codes for CASSSFSGSNTGELFF. The full variable domain, its missing parts supplied by reference TRBV7-3 and TRBJ2-2, is GAGVSQTPSNKVTEKGKYVELRCDPISGHTALYWYRQSLGQGPEFLIYFQGTGAADDSGLPNDRFFAVRPEGSVSTLKIQRTERGDSAVYLCASSSFSGSNTGELFFGEGSRLTVL.

The V and J genes are TRBV6-2 or TRBV6-3 and TRBJ2-3, with TRBD1 matching 8 bases. Trimming took 6 bases from V and 4 from J; bases not matched to a gene: 0. CDR1 is MNHEY and CDR2 is SVGEGT in the germline V gene. The CDR3 is made up of 12 amino acids. The CDR3 protein is CASRTGADTQYF. DNA for the CDR3: TGTGCCAGCAGGACAGGGGCAGATACGCAGTATTTT.

The V call is TRBV7-3, the J call TRBJ2-3; D not certain. CDR3 length: 14 amino acids. V lost 5 bases and J lost 5, with 14 bases in between. The V gene's germline CDR1 is SGHTA and CDR2 FQGTGA. Written as DNA, the CDR3 is TGTGCCAGCAGCGTTGCAGGAGTGCAAGATACGCAGTATTTT. Translated: CASSVAGVQDTQYF.

V usage is TRBV28 and J usage is TRBJ2-1; D tentatively reads TRBD1 or TRBD2 (6 bases each). CDR3 size: 15 residues. CDR1 MDHEN and CDR2 SYDVKM come from the germline V gene. Trimming removed 0 bases at V and 8 bases at J, with 14 bases between. DNA for the CDR3: TGTGCCAGCAGTTTATGGGGGGGCGTGGTGGATGAGCAGTTCTTC. Translated: CASSLWGGVVDEQFF.

The chain joins TRBV20-1 to TRBJ2-7; D is unclear. Germline V gene data show CDR1 as DFQATT and CDR2 as SNEGSKA (reference sequence). CDR3 size: 11 residues. Trimming took off 5 bases at V and 3 bases at J, with 8 bases between the two ends. The CDR3 DNA sequence: TGCAGTGCTGGCAACAACTACGAGCAGTACTTC. Its translation is CSAGNNYEQYF.

The chain links TRBV10-3 to TRBJ2-3; weak D call: TRBD2 (7 bases). From germline, CDR1 is ENHRY and CDR2 SYGVKD. The CDR3 covers 16 residues. Deletions cut 11 bases from V and 7 bases from J, with 28 bases between. DNA for the CDR3: TGTGCCCCCCGCGGGGGCGGGAGCGACAACCGGCATACGCAGTATTTT. Translated: CAPRGGGSDNRHTQYF.

This clonotype was seen once. The rearrangement joins TRBV5-3 to TRBJ2-3; possibly TRBD1 for D (5 bases). TRBV5-3 is identified as an open reading frame with a role that is uncertain. The CDR3 covers 16 residues. Trimming left V 0 bases short and J 1 base short, with 12 bases between. CDR3 sequence reads: CARSLGQGLGTDTQYF. The CDR3 region has the DNA TGTGCCAGAAGCTTGGGGCAGGGTTTGGGCACAGATACGCAGTATTTT.

The chain carries TRBV7-2 and TRBJ2-1, with 13 bases matching TRBD2. V gave up 5 bases and J gave up 9 bases; unmatched junction bases: 7. CDR1 is SGHTA, CDR2 FQGNSA, per germline. The CDR3 extends over 15 amino acids. The CDR3 DNA follows: TGTGCCAGCAGCCCACTAGCGGGGGGGCCAGTTGAGCAGTTCTTC. It is translated as CASSPLAGGPVEQFF.

V gene TRBV20-1 combines with J gene TRBJ2-2; 10 bases are shared with TRBD2. The CDR3 is 17 residues long. From germline, CDR1 is DFQATT and CDR2 SNEGSKA (reference sequence). Unmatched junction bases numbered 10, after V lost 1 base and J lost 5 bases. The chain's CDR3 is CSARASSGGHSTGELFF. The CDR3 bases are TGCAGTGCTAGAGCGTCTAGCGGGGGCCATTCAACCGGGGAGCTGTTTTTT.

In regard to this clonotype: One junction end does not reproduce the germline sequence, and a read error may be involved. The chain joins TRBV10-3 to TRBJ2-1; 9 nucleotides match TRBD1. The CDR3 loop spans 17 amino acids. Per germline, CDR1 ENHRY and CDR2 SYGVKD. CDR3 DNA: TGTGCCTTCAGTGAGCCCCTGACAGGGGGTTTTTACAATGAGCAGTTCTTC. It translates to CAFSEPLTGGFYNEQFF.

The chain carries TRBV28 and TRBJ2-1, with 9 nucleotides matching TRBD2. After removal of 3 bases from V and 5 bases from J, the junction contained 5 bases not matched to a gene. The CDR3 has 15 amino acids. CDR1 MDHEN and CDR2 SYDVKM come from the germline V gene. CDR3 coding DNA: TGTGCCAGCAGTTTGGGTCTAGCGGGACACAATGAGCAGTTCTTC. Translated, it gives CASSLGLAGHNEQFF.

There are a few counts of this clonotype. CDR3 DNA: TGCAGCGTTGAAGGGGGCGGAGAGACCCAGTACTTC. Amino acids: CSVEGGGETQYF. This sequence joins TRBV29-1 and TRBJ2-5, with a possible D match to TRBD1 (5 bases). CDR3 length: 12 residues. Germline V gene data show CDR1 as SQVTM and CDR2 as ANQGSEA. V lost 1 base, J lost 4 bases, and 7 bases lay in between. The whole variable domain, remainder taken from reference TRBV29-1 and TRBJ2-5, is SAVISQKPSRDICQRGTSLTIQCQVDSQVTMMFWYRQQPGQSLTLIATANQGSEATYESGFVIDKFPISRPNLTFSTLTVSNMSPEDSSIYLCSVEGGGETQYFGPGTRLLVL.

The CDR3 DNA reads as TGTGCCTGGAGTGCTGGGCTAGCGGGAGTGGATGAGCAGTTCTTC. It encodes CAWSAGLAGVDEQFF. V is TRBV30 and J is TRBJ2-1; 10 bases are shared with TRBD2. Germline V gene sequence: CDR1 GTSNPN, CDR2 SVGIG (reference sequence). There are 15 residues in the CDR3. With V trimmed by 1 base and J by 8 bases, 8 bases remained unmatched.

Only a few counts were recorded for this clonotype. The V call is TRBV18, the J call TRBJ2-1; the D gene is possibly TRBD1 (5 bases). This CDR3 region has 12 residues. Germline assignment: CDR1 KGHSH and CDR2 LQKENI. With 4 bases removed from V and 8 bases from J, the gap between germline ends came to 9 bases. The CDR3 reads CASSLGHYEQFF. In DNA form, the CDR3 reads TGTGCCAGCTCACTAGGACATTATGAGCAGTTCTTC. Combining the CDR3 with reference TRBV18 and TRBJ2-1 gives the whole variable domain NAGVMQNPRHLVRRRGQEARLRCSPMKGHSHVYWYRQLPEEGLKFMVYLQKENIIDESGMPKERFSAEFPKEGPSILRIQQVVRGDSAAYFCASSLGHYEQFFGPGTRLTVL.

The V and J genes are TRBV11-2 and TRBJ2-1, with D possibly being TRBD2 (5 bases). Trimming stripped 3 bases from V and 8 bases from J, with 20 bases between. CDR3 length: 16 residues. Germline assignment: CDR1 SGHAT and CDR2 FQNNGV. The CDR3 region is CASSFAQVDSSDEQFF. CDR3 sequence (DNA): TGTGCCAGCAGCTTCGCCCAGGTGGACTCCTCGGATGAGCAGTTCTTC.

This chain joins TRBV11-2 and TRBJ2-3, with 10 bases identical to TRBD1. The germline CDR1 and CDR2 sequences are SGHAT and FQNNGV. The CDR3 is made up of 16 amino acids. The J segment lost 0 bases and the V segment lost 7 bases, leaving 7 bases of the junction unmatched. The CDR3 sequence: CASTPTGGPSTDTQYF. The CDR3 nucleotides are TGTGCCAGCACCCCGACAGGGGGCCCTAGCACAGATACGCAGTATTTT.

The genes are TRBV27 and TRBJ1-1; D possibly corresponds to TRBD1 (6 bases). This CDR3 has 16 amino acids. V lost 7 bases and J 1 base, leaving 19 bases between the germline ends. CDR1 is MNHEY, CDR2 SMNVEV, per germline (reference sequence). The CDR3 region has the DNA TGTGCCAGCACCCCACAGGGTGGGGGTTCGAACACTGAAGCTTTCTTT. It codes for CASTPQGGGSNTEAFF.

The V call is TRBV10-3, the J call TRBJ2-3, with 9 bases lining up with TRBD2. CDR3 length: 19 residues. V lost 0 bases, J lost 0 bases, and 10 bases stayed unmatched. Germline CDR1 and CDR2: ENHRY and SYGVKD. The CDR3: CAISESRGSGSPSTDTQYF. The DNA for the CDR3 is TGTGCCATCAGTGAGTCGAGGGGTAGCGGGAGTCCCAGCACAGATACGCAGTATTTT.